This entry describes one T cell receptor (beta chain). This sample is part of a study of OX40 agonist ivuxolimab in advanced cancers. CDR1 and CDR2 from the germline V gene are SGHDT and YYEEEE. V lost 2 bases to trimming and J lost 2 bases; unmatched junction nucleotides: 3. The CDR3 has 15 residues. Data came from immunoSEQ multiplex PCR; TCRdb stores just in-frame clones and leaves some out. The sample has about 51,000 clones, 80% to 85% seen once. This receptor was obtained from an adult with an advanced solid tumor such as melanoma, head and neck, liver or kidney cancer. V and J are TRBV5-6 and TRBJ1-3; 8 nucleotides line up with TRBD1. This material consisted of CD4+ or CD8+ T cells sorted from blood, taken in a trial of the OX40 agonist ivuxolimab. CDR3: CASSFGQGTGNTIYF. The CDR3 DNA sequence: TGTGCCAGCAGCTTTGGACAGGGAACTGGAAACACCATATATTTT. Variable domain in full (rest from reference TRBV5-6 and TRBJ1-3): DAGVTQSPTHLIKTRGQQVTLRCSPKSGHDTVSWYQQALGQGPQFIFQYYEEEERQRGNFPDRFSGHQFPNYSSELNVNALLLGDSALYLCASSFGQGTGNTIYFGEGSWLTVV.